The 3 T cell receptor beta chains reported below all come from one sample, sequenced in a study of blood T cell repertoires in COVID-19. Using immunoSEQ multiplex PCR, the repertoire was profiled, and TCRdb retains in-frame clones only, with some absent. The table includes some 150,000 clones, over 80% detected once. Input material: peripheral blood. Source of these receptors: a woman aged 55-70 years who had recovered from COVID-19.

The CDR3 nucleotides read TGTGCCAGCAGCTTGGTCGGACAGAAAGAGACCCAGTACTTC. This codes for CASSLVGQKETQYF. The V gene is TRBV5-4, the J gene TRBJ2-5; maybe TRBD1 (6 bases). CDR1 is SGHNT, CDR2 YYREEE, per germline (reference sequence). V lost 0 bases, J lost 3 bases, and 9 bases lay in between. This CDR3 is 14 amino acids long.

This chain links TRBV11-1 with TRBJ1-1, with a possible D match to TRBD1 (5 bases). Trimming removed 5 bases from V and 5 bases from J, with 21 bases in between. From germline, CDR1 is SGHAT and CDR2 FQDESV (reference sequence). The CDR3 totals 16 residues. The CDR3 region is CASSPKVTVPRTEAFF. CDR3 nucleotides: TGTGCCAGCAGCCCCAAGGTGACAGTCCCGAGGACTGAAGCTTTCTTT.

This clone showed up just once. The CDR3: CASNSGTLAGYTF. Here the CDR3 DNA reads TGCGCCAGCAACTCCGGGACTCTAGCGGGCTACACCTTC. V and J are TRBV5-1 and TRBJ1-2; D is possibly TRBD1 (5 bases). This CDR3 region has 13 residues. Trimming removed 6 bases from V and 8 bases from J, with 17 bases in between. Looked up from germline, CDR1 is SGHRS and CDR2 is YFSETQ.